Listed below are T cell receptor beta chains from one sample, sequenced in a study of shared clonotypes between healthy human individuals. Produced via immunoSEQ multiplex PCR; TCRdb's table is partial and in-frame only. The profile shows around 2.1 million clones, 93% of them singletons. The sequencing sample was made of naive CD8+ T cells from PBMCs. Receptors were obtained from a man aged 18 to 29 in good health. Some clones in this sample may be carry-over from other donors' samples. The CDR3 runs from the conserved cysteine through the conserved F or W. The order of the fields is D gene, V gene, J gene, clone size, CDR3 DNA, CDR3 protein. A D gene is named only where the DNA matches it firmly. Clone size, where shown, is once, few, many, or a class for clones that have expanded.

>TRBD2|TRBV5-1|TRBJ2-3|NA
TGCGCCAGCAGCTCTAAGCGGGAGAGCCCTTTGGTTATAGATACGCAGTATTTT
CASSSKRESPLVIDTQYF
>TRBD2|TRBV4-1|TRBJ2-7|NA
TGCGCCAGCAGCCAAGCCGGACTAGCATCCCTCTACGAGCAGTACTTC
CASSQAGLASLYEQYF
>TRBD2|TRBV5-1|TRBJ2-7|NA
TGCGCCAGCAGCTTTACTAGCGGGCCCCCCTACGAGCAGTACTTC
CASSFTSGPPYEQYF
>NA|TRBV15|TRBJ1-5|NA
TGTGCCACCAGCAGAGAAGGGGAAGGCAATCAGCCCCAGCATTTT
CATSREGEGNQPQHF
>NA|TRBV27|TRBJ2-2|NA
TGTGCCAGCAGTGTCGGCGGGGTCGGGGAGCTGTTTTTT
CASSVGGVGELFF
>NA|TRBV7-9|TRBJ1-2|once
TGTGCCAGCAGCTGGGGACGGGGGGCGCTCAGCTATGGCTACACCTTC
CASSWGRGALSYGYTF
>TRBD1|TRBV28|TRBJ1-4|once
TGTGCCAGCAGGGAACCGACAGGGGTCGGGGAAAAACTGTTTTTT
CASREPTGVGEKLFF
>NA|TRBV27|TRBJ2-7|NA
TGTGCCAGCAGTTCATACCTCGGGGGTTACGAGCAGTACTTC
CASSSYLGGYEQYF
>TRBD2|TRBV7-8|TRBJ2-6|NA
TGTGCCAGCAGCTTAGAATCTAGCGGAGACTCTGGGGCCAACGTCCTGACTTTC
CASSLESSGDSGANVLTF
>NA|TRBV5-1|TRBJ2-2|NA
TGCGCCAGCAGCTTGATGGCTCTCGCCGGGGAGCTGTTTTTT
CASSLMALAGELFF
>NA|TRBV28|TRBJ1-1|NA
TGTGCCAGCAGTTTGAGCCCCCGGGGGACTGAAGCTTTCTTT
CASSLSPRGTEAFF
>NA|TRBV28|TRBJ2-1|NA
TGTGCCAGCAGGCCGACAATTTACAATGAGCAGTTCTTC
CASRPTIYNEQFF
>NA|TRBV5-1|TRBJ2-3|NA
TGCGCCAGCAGCTTGGGTTTAGGAATCACAGATACGCAGTATTTT
CASSLGLGITDTQYF
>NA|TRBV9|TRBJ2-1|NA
TGTGCCAGCAGCGTAGTGGCAGGGACCTACAATGAGCAGTTCTTC
CASSVVAGTYNEQFF
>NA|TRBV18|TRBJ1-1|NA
TGTGCCAGCTCCTTCGGTGGGGAAGGCACTGAAGCTTTCTTT
CASSFGGEGTEAFF
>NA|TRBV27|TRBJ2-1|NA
TGTGCCAGCAGTTTAAGCATATACAATGAGCAGTTCTTC
CASSLSIYNEQFF
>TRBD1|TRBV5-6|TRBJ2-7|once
TGTGCCAGCAGCTTGGGGGCAGGGGGTTACTACGAGCAGTACTTC
CASSLGAGGYYEQYF
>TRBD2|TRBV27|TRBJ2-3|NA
TGTGCCAGCAGTTTGTGGGGGAGGGCTACAGATACGCAGTATTTT
CASSLWGRATDTQYF
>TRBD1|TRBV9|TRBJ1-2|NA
TGTGCCAGCAGCGCCTCGGGACAGGGAATTTGGGGCTACACCTTC
CASSASGQGIWGYTF
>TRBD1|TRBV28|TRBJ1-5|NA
TGTGCCAGCAGTCTCAGGTGGACAGGGATTAATAGCAATCAGCCCCAGCATTTT
CASSLRWTGINSNQPQHF
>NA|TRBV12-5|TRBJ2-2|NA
TGTGCTAGTGGTTTGACAGAGTCGAACACCGGGGAGCTGTTTTTT
CASGLTESNTGELFF
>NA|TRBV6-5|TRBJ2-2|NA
TGTGCCAGCAGCCCTCATGGTAACACCGGGGAGCTGTTTTTT
CASSPHGNTGELFF
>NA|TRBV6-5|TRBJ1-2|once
TGTGCCAGCAGTTACTCGATGCTTAACTATGGCTACACCTTC
CASSYSMLNYGYTF
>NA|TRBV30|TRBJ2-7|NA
TGTGCCTACAATCGCGGGGCCTACGAGCAGTACTTC
CAYNRGAYEQYF
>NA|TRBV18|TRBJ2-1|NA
TGTGCCAGCTCACCCGCCGACAGATCTCTATGGCCGAATGAGCAGTTCTTC
CASSPADRSLWPNEQFF
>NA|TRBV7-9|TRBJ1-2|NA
TGTGCCAGCAGCCCTCTGGACAGTTCGTTGGGCTACACCTTC
CASSPLDSSLGYTF
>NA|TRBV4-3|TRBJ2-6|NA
TGCGCCAGCAGCCAAGACCCGGGGCCTGGGGCCAACGTCCTGACTTTC
CASSQDPGPGANVLTF
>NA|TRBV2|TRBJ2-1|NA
TGTGCCAGCACTACATCGGACCCCGTAAATGACAATGAGCAGTTCTTC
CASTTSDPVNDNEQFF
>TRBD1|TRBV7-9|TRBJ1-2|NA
TGTGCCAGCAGCTCGAGGGACAGAAATGGCTACACCTTC
CASSSRDRNGYTF
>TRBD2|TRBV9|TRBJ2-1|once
TGTGCCAGCAGTCGAGGACTAGCGGGAATAAGCCATGAGCAGTTCTTC
CASSRGLAGISHEQFF
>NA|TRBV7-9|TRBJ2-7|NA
TGTGCCAGCAGCTTAGCGGGCCAGTATAGGTGGAGCGAGCAGTACTTC
CASSLAGQYRWSEQYF
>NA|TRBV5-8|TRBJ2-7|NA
TGTGCCAGCAGCTTGTCAGCAGGAATTCTCTCCTACGAGCAGTACTTC
CASSLSAGILSYEQYF
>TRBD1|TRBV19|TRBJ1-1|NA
TGTGCCAGTAGGGAAATCAGGGGGATCGCTGAAGCTTTCTTT
CASREIRGIAEAFF
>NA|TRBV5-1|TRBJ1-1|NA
TGCGCCAGCAGCTTGGACTCACAGGCCACTGAAGCTTTCTTT
CASSLDSQATEAFF
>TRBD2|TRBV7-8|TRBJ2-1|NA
TGTGCCAGCAACCCCGGCCGGCTAGCGGTCAACAATGAGCAGTTCTTC
CASNPGRLAVNNEQFF
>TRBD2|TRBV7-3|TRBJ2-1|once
TGTGCCAGCAGCCCCTCTTTGCGGGAGGCCATCGGTGAGCAGTTCTTC
CASSPSLREAIGEQFF
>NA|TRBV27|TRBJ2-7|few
TGTGCCAGCAGTTTATTAGGGGTGAACGAGCAGTACTTC
CASSLLGVNEQYF
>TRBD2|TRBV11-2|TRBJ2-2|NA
TGTGCCAGCAGCTTAGGTCCTAGCGGGCACACCGGGGAGCTGTTTTTT
CASSLGPSGHTGELFF
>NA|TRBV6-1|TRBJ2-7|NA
TGTGCCAGCAGTGAACCGCTTTGGAAGGGGGGAGGCGAGCAGTACTTC
CASSEPLWKGGGEQYF
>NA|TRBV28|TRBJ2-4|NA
TGTGCCAGCAGTTTAAACGCGGGAGCCAAAAACATTCAGTACTTC
CASSLNAGAKNIQYF
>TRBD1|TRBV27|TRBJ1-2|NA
TGTGCCAGCAGCCACCGCCCGGGACAGGGGGGGGGCTATGGCTACACCTTC
CASSHRPGQGGGYGYTF
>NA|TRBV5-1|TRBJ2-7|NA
TGCGCCAGCAGCTTGACTTCAGGGGAGCAGTACTTC
CASSLTSGEQYF
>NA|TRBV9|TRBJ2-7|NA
TGTGCCAGCAGCGTAGACGGAGGCACCTACGAGCAGTACTTC
CASSVDGGTYEQYF
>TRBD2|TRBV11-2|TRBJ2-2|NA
TGTGCCAGCAGCTTAGAGGGGGAGGGCCTGGCCGGGGAGCTGTTTTTT
CASSLEGEGLAGELFF
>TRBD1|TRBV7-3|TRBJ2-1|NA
TGTGCCAGCAGCTGGGGGACAGGAACCTACAATGAGCAGTTCTTC
CASSWGTGTYNEQFF
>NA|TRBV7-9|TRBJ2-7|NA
TGCGCCAGCAGCCTCGAGACCCAGGGAGCCTACGAGCAGTACTTC
CASSLETQGAYEQYF
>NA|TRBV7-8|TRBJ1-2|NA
TGTGCCAGCAGCTTAGCACCTCCGCCAATTAACTATGGCTACACCTTC
CASSLAPPPINYGYTF
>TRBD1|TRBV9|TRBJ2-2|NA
TGTGCCAGCAGCGGATTACAGGGGTCCGGGGAGCTGTTTTTT
CASSGLQGSGELFF
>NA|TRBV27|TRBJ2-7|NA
TGTGCCAGCAGTTTATCCGCCGGGAACCACGAGCAGTACTTC
CASSLSAGNHEQYF